This TCR beta chain was obtained from a study of blood T cell repertoires in COVID-19. Profiling relied on immunoSEQ multiplex PCR, and the TCRdb table lists in-frame clones only, not all of them. The sample holds more than 70,000 clones, approximately 90% seen once. The V gene lost 3 bases and the J gene lost 7 bases, with 12 bases spanning the gap. The germline CDR1 and CDR2 sequences are GTSNPN and SVGIG (reference sequence). The CDR3 is made up of 12 amino acids. The receptor's source is a woman between 45 and 65 years old in a cohort sampled during active COVID-19. The specimen sequenced was peripheral blood. V gene TRBV30 combines with J gene TRBJ1-2; D gene unclear. As DNA, the CDR3 is TGTGCCTGGAGAAGAGGTAGTGGTGGCTACACCTTC. This codes for CAWRRGSGGYTF.